The 30 T cell receptor beta chains below all came from one sample that was sequenced in a study of long-term antiretroviral therapy in people with HIV. This was the immunoSEQ v3.0 assay at survey level. TCRdb's table, derived via immunoSEQ multiplex PCR, lists solely in-frame clones and lacks some. Counted here are tens of thousands of clones, over 80% occurring once; the ten biggest clones make up over 5%. The sequenced sample was unsorted PBMCs, obtained 0.4 years after starting antiretroviral therapy. The receptors here all came from a man between 18 and 29 years old with HIV.

The chain employs TRBV7-8 and TRBJ1-3; D is perhaps TRBD1 (6 bases). Germline CDR1 and CDR2: SGHVS and FQNEAQ. The CDR3 has 17 residues. V shed 0 bases and J shed 0 bases, with 12 bases lying between them. CDR3 sequence: CASSLAGQRFSGNTIYF. Here the CDR3 DNA reads TGTGCCAGCAGCTTAGCAGGACAGCGATTCTCTGGAAACACCATATATTTT.

This clone ranks as medium-sized (0.01 to 0.1%). The chain uses TRBV5-4 and TRBJ2-7, with D possibly called TRBD1 or TRBD2 (5 bases each). Per the germline V gene, CDR1 is SGHNT and CDR2 is YYREEE (reference sequence). The length of the CDR3 is 13 residues. The V and J ends lost 7 bases and 3 bases respectively, with 14 bases between them. CDR3 bases: TGTGCCAGCGCTGAAATGGGGGACTACGAGCAGTACTTC. It translates to CASAEMGDYEQYF.

The rearrangement uses TRBV5-4 and TRBJ2-1; possibly TRBD1 or TRBD2 for D (6 bases each). CDR3 length: 15 residues. The V and J ends lost 6 bases and 2 bases respectively, with 15 bases between them. The germline CDR1 and CDR2 sequences are SGHNT and YYREEE (reference sequence). CDR3 DNA: TGTGCCAGCAACAGGGACTGGTCCGCCTACAATGAGCAGTTCTTC. Residues: CASNRDWSAYNEQFF.

This sequence joins TRBV27 and TRBJ1-5, with 8 bases aligning to TRBD1. Germline CDR1 is MNHEY and CDR2 is SMNVEV (reference sequence). The V and J ends lost 6 bases and 1 base, in that order; junction bases with no gene match: 14. The CDR3 spans 18 residues. CDR3 nucleotide sequence: TGTGCCAGCAGCCTGGACAGGGCGAGTTTAAAGAGCAATCAGCCCCAGCATTTT. It encodes CASSLDRASLKSNQPQHF.

The V and J genes are TRBV7-8 and TRBJ2-1; unclear D gene. The V end was cut by 3 bases, the J end by 1 base, with 4 bases between. This CDR3 contains 13 residues. Germline V gene data show CDR1 as SGHVS and CDR2 as FQNEAQ. CDR3 nucleotide sequence: TGTGCCAGCAGCTTTCGATCCTACAATGAGCAGTTCTTC. This codes for CASSFRSYNEQFF.

The gene calls are TRBV14 and TRBJ2-5, with D tentatively TRBD1 (6 bases). V was trimmed by 4 bases and J by 5 bases, leaving 17 bases between them. The CDR3 has 15 residues. CDR1 SGHDN and CDR2 FVKESK come from the germline V gene. The CDR3 DNA reads TGTGCCAGCAGCCCAAGGGGACAAGTATTCGAGACCCAGTACTTC. Protein: CASSPRGQVFETQYF.

This chain links TRBV10-1 with TRBJ1-2; D is ambiguous. The CDR3 runs 14 residues. The V gene's germline CDR1 is WNHNN and CDR2 SYGVQD (reference sequence). V gave up 5 bases and J gave up 4 bases, with 14 bases separating them. CDR3 coding DNA: TGCGCCAGCAGTCGACCGCGAAAGACCTATGGCTACACCTTC. Amino acid sequence: CASSRPRKTYGYTF.

This chain uses TRBV10-3 with TRBJ2-4; no clear D. The CDR3 consists of 15 residues. V was shortened by 6 bases and J by 0 bases, with 12 bases between the two germline ends. Germline V CDR1 and CDR2: ENHRY, SYGVKD. Written as DNA, the CDR3 is TGTGCCATCAGCGAAGGGCCTCTAGCCAAAAACATTCAGTACTTC. Protein: CAISEGPLAKNIQYF.

The rearrangement links TRBV4-2 to TRBJ1-1; 8 bases match TRBD1. Germline CDR1 and CDR2: LGHNA and YNFKEQ. The V gene end was trimmed by 5 bases and the J gene end by 4 bases; junction bases not matched to a gene: 6. CDR3 length: 14 residues. For the CDR3, the DNA is TGTGCCAGCAGCAGGACAGGGCCGAGCACTGAAGCTTTCTTT. Amino acid sequence: CASSRTGPSTEAFF.

This chain links TRBV9 with TRBJ1-4, with D unclear. This CDR3 is 15 amino acids long. V dropped 0 bases and J dropped 0 bases, with 6 bases sitting between them. Per germline, CDR1 SGDLS and CDR2 YYNGEE. The CDR3 spells CASSVEGATNEKLFF. CDR3 sequence (DNA): TGTGCCAGCAGCGTAGAGGGTGCAACTAATGAAAAACTGTTTTTT.

The chain carries TRBV5-1 and TRBJ2-7; 10 bases fit TRBD2. Germline CDR1 SGHRS, CDR2 YFSETQ. The CDR3 spans 15 residues. V lost 0 bases, J lost 2 bases, and 2 bases stayed unmatched. CDR3 region: CASSLGSGGAYEQYF. CDR3 nucleotide sequence: TGCGCCAGCAGCTTGGGCAGCGGGGGGGCCTACGAGCAGTACTTC.

This chain joins TRBV10-2 and TRBJ2-7; D is unclear. The germline V gene encodes CDR1 WSHSY and CDR2 SAAADI. The CDR3 runs 12 residues. The V and J ends lost 6 bases and 6 bases respectively, with 12 bases between them. The DNA for the CDR3 is TGCGCCAGCAGCCCAGGTCCCCCCGAGCAGTACTTC. Translation gives CASSPGPPEQYF.

The chain combines TRBV28 with TRBJ1-2; D might be TRBD1 (5 bases). Germline-derived CDR1 and CDR2 are MDHEN and SYDVKM. The CDR3 is 14 amino acids. V dropped 2 bases and J dropped 4 bases, with 11 bases sitting between them. The CDR3 loop reads CASSLGGASYGYTF. The CDR3 nucleotides read TGTGCCAGCAGTTTAGGTGGGGCCAGCTATGGCTACACCTTC.

This clone occurred a few times. The chain links TRBV7-3 to TRBJ1-1, with D possibly TRBD1 on 5 matching bases. The CDR3 consists of 12 residues. Germline CDR1 SGHTA, CDR2 FQGTGA. V was cut by 5 bases and J by 3 bases, with 7 bases left in between. The CDR3: CASSATDTEAFF. The CDR3 DNA follows: TGTGCCAGCAGCGCGACAGACACTGAAGCTTTCTTT.

This clone was counted between two and nine times. This chain joins TRBV5-1 and TRBJ2-1; 11 bases map to TRBD2. Germline CDR1 reads SGHRS; CDR2 reads YFSETQ. CDR3 length equals 16 residues. With V trimmed by 2 bases and J by 7 bases, 8 bases remained unmatched. CDR3: CASSFSLAGVTNEQFF. The CDR3 DNA reads TGCGCCAGCAGCTTTTCACTAGCGGGGGTCACTAATGAGCAGTTCTTC.

The V and J genes are TRBV25-1 and TRBJ2-1; 12 nucleotides match TRBD2. There are 16 residues in the CDR3. After removal of 6 bases from V and 5 bases from J, the junction contained 8 bases not matched to a gene. The germline CDR1 and CDR2 sequences are MGHDK and SYGVNS. Here the CDR3 reads CASRKSSGRVDNEQFF. The DNA for the CDR3 is TGTGCCAGCAGAAAATCTAGCGGGAGGGTCGACAATGAGCAGTTCTTC.

The chain recombines TRBV12-5 with TRBJ1-3, with 8 positions matching TRBD1. The V and J ends lost 7 bases and 0 bases, in that order; junction bases with no gene match: 8. This CDR3 comprises 16 residues. Germline CDR1 reads LGHNT; CDR2 reads FRNRAP. The CDR3 DNA sequence: TGTGCTAGTGCTCCACAGGGGGGTTACTCTGGAAACACCATATATTTT. This gives the protein CASAPQGGYSGNTIYF.

This chain links TRBV27 with TRBJ2-4; D is possibly TRBD2 (5 bases). From germline, CDR1 is MNHEY and CDR2 SMNVEV (reference sequence). CDR3 length: 15 residues. V was pared by 5 bases and J by 3 bases, with 14 bases between. The CDR3 spells CASSTRAAGKNIQYF. In DNA, the CDR3 is TGTGCCAGCAGTACCCGGGCGGCGGGCAAAAACATTCAGTACTTC.

The chain is built from TRBV30 and TRBJ2-1, with TRBD2 identical over 8 bases. The ends lost 0 bases at V and 4 bases at J; junction bases unmatched: 8. Looked up from germline, CDR1 is GTSNPN and CDR2 is SVGIG (reference sequence). The CDR3 consists of 16 residues. The DNA of the CDR3 is TGTGCCTGGAGTGTATCGGCGGGAGGCCCTTACAATGAGCAGTTCTTC. This translates into CAWSVSAGGPYNEQFF.

The V and J genes are TRBV7-7 and TRBJ2-7; TRBD1 matches at 8 bases. Trimming removed 0 bases from V and 2 bases from J; junction bases left unmatched: 3. The CDR3 loop spans 15 amino acids. CDR1 and CDR2 (germline): SSHAT, FNYEAQ (reference sequence). The CDR3 is CASSLAAGGTYEQYF. The DNA of the CDR3 is TGTGCCAGCAGCTTAGCTGCAGGGGGCACCTACGAGCAGTACTTC.

The chain uses TRBV2 and TRBJ2-7, with 7 bases identical to TRBD1. In germline, CDR1 is SNHLY, CDR2 FYNNEI. This CDR3 has 14 residues. V gave up 2 bases and J gave up 2 bases; unmatched junction bases: 3. The CDR3, as DNA: TGTGCCAGCAGTGAAAACAGGGGAACCTACGAGCAGTACTTC. Encoded protein: CASSENRGTYEQYF.

The rearrangement links TRBV6-5 to TRBJ2-2; TRBD2 matches 8 bases. The CDR3 consists of 16 residues. J lost 7 bases, V lost 2 bases, and 9 bases had no gene match. CDR1 is MNHEY and CDR2 is SVGAGI in the germline V gene. CDR3 in DNA: TGTGCCAGCAGTTACCCTCGGGGACTAGTGCGCGGGGAGCTGTTTTTT. Translated, it gives CASSYPRGLVRGELFF.

The V gene is TRBV27, the J gene TRBJ2-2, with 9 nucleotides matching TRBD1. CDR3 size: 16 residues. Germline CDR1 and CDR2: MNHEY and SMNVEV (reference sequence). With 6 bases clipped from V and 3 bases from J, the junction kept 8 bases outside the gene matches. The CDR3 bases are TGTGCCAGCAGAGCAGCCGGGACAGGGTACACCGGGGAGCTGTTTTTT. Translating gives CASRAAGTGYTGELFF.

This rearrangement joins TRBV5-1 to TRBJ2-5, with D perhaps given as TRBD1 or TRBD2 (5 bases each). Per the germline V gene, CDR1 is SGHRS and CDR2 is YFSETQ. The CDR3 runs to 15 residues. V was pared by 5 bases and J by 3 bases, with 17 bases between. This CDR3 reads CASRPAGTLKETQYF. Here the CDR3 DNA reads TGCGCCAGCAGGCCAGCAGGGACCTTGAAAGAGACCCAGTACTTC.

The chain combines TRBV19 with TRBJ2-7, with TRBD2 identical over 8 bases. The trim removed 1 base at V and 4 bases at J, leaving 6 bases unmatched. CDR3 length: 15 residues. Germline-derived CDR1 and CDR2 are LNHDA and SQIVND (reference sequence). CDR3 loop: CASSIGSGRGYEQYF. As DNA, the CDR3 is TGTGCCAGTAGTATAGGGAGCGGGAGAGGGTACGAGCAGTACTTC. Variable domain in full (rest from reference TRBV19 and TRBJ2-7): DGGITQSPKYLFRKEGQNVTLSCEQNLNHDAMYWYRQDPGQGLRLIYYSQIVNDFQKGDIAEGYSVSREKKESFPLTVTSAQKNPTAFYLCASSIGSGRGYEQYFGPGTRLTVT.

The chain uses TRBV7-2 and TRBJ2-1, with TRBD2 matching 9 bases. J was trimmed by 8 bases and V by 1 base; bases with no gene match: 9. Germline assignment: CDR1 SGHTA and CDR2 FQGNSA. This CDR3 comprises 16 residues. CDR3 in amino acids: CASSLGAGGGFDEQFF. The CDR3 DNA sequence: TGTGCCAGCAGCTTAGGAGCGGGAGGTGGCTTCGATGAGCAGTTCTTC.

This clone was detected only a few times. The rearrangement links TRBV25-1 to TRBJ2-2; 7 positions match TRBD2. Germline trimming cut 6 bases from V and 3 bases from J; bases unmatched to any gene: 10. Germline-derived CDR1 and CDR2 are MGHDK and SYGVNS. The CDR3 is made up of 16 amino acids. CDR3 amino acids: CASSMPSGKYTGELFF. The DNA of the CDR3 is TGTGCCAGCAGCATGCCAAGCGGGAAATACACCGGGGAGCTGTTTTTT. The full variable domain, with the rest looked up from reference TRBV25-1 and TRBJ2-2, is EADIYQTPRYLVIGTGKKITLECSQTMGHDKMYWYQQDPGMELHLIHYSYGVNSTEKGDLSSESTVSRIRTEHFPLTLESARPSHTSQYLCASSMPSGKYTGELFFGEGSRLTVL.

The rearrangement joins TRBV7-6 to TRBJ2-7; D is undetermined. Germline values: CDR1 SGHVS, CDR2 FNYEAQ. V was shortened by 8 bases and J by 0 bases, with 11 bases between the two germline ends. The CDR3 has 13 residues. CDR3 region: CASSRTDSYEQYF. The CDR3 DNA follows: TGTGCCAGCTCACGGACGGACTCCTACGAGCAGTACTTC. Looking up the rest from reference TRBV7-6 and TRBJ2-7 gives the full variable domain: GAGVSQSPRYKVTKRGQDVALRCDPISGHVSLYWYRQALGQGPEFLTYFNYEAQQDKSGLPNDRFSAERPEGSISTLTIQRTEQRDSAMYRCASSRTDSYEQYFGPGTRLTVT.

The chain employs TRBV7-6 and TRBJ1-1; unclear D gene. This CDR3 contains 13 residues. Germline values: CDR1 SGHVS, CDR2 FNYEAQ. Trimming cost V 5 bases and J 8 bases, with 15 bases left between them. CDR3: CASSPRRASEAFF. The CDR3 coding sequence is TGTGCCAGCAGCCCCCGTCGGGCTTCCGAAGCTTTCTTT.

This chain links TRBV7-9 with TRBJ2-2; D remains ambiguous. CDR1 and CDR2 (germline): SEHNR, FQNEAQ (reference sequence). Between the trimmed V and J ends, which lost 5 bases and 4 bases, there was a span of 5 bases. There are 12 residues in the CDR3. The DNA for the CDR3 is TGTGCCAGCAGCCTGACCACCGGGGAGCTGTTTTTT. It codes for CASSLTTGELFF.